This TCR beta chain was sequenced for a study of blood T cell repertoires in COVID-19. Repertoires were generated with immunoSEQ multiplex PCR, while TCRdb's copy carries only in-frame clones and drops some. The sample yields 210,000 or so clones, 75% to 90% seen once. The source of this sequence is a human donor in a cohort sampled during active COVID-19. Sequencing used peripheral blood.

CDR3 amino acids: CSGRTVMNTEAFF. The CDR3 DNA sequence: TGCAGCGGGAGGACAGTAATGAACACTGAAGCTTTCTTT. The genes are TRBV29-1 and TRBJ1-1, with D perhaps TRBD1 (6 bases). The CDR3 sequence is 13 residues long. V lost 7 bases to trimming and J lost 0 bases, with 12 bases between them. Germline V gene sequence: CDR1 SQVTM, CDR2 ANQGSEA.